The source of this TCR beta chain is a study of T cell responses to AZD1222 COVID-19 vaccine. As for the study in general: Samples with a second dose at about 4 or about 12 weeks were pooled together. Overall study findings and caveats: Spike as a whole was targeted by vaccine-associated CD4 TCRs, dominant at 160-218 and 743-854.

Germline CDR1 and CDR2: SGDLS and YYNGEE. The CDR3 loop spans 15 amino acids. Trimming cost V 5 bases and J 2 bases, with 17 bases left between them. In its sample, this clone was seen once. Its antigen is undetermined. Method: immunoSEQ multiplex PCR; TCRdb's copy keeps in-frame clones and lacks some. The sample holds 110,000 to 150,000 clones, around 90% seen once. This clonotype was obtained from an adult in good health. The sample in question was peripheral blood, obtained on day 0 of AZD1222 vaccination. The V and J genes are TRBV9 and TRBJ2-7; perhaps TRBD1 as D (6 bases). The CDR3 coding sequence is TGTGCCAGCAGTTCCGGACAGAATCCCGCCTACGAGCAGTACTTC. It is translated as CASSSGQNPAYEQYF.